This T cell receptor (beta chain) was sequenced in a study of early T cells in non-severe SARS-CoV-2 infection. Study background: Bulk RNA isolated from unsorted whole blood underwent sequencing; chains were not paired.

In its sample, this clonotype was seen many times. TCRdb used MiXCR to reprocess the 5' RACE reads, holding one entry per CDR3 protein. The table records fewer than 60,000 distinct CDR3 sequences, roughly 8.8% of them present only once. V trimming: 7 bases; J trimming: 4 bases; junction bases outside the gene matches: 5. Looked up from germline, CDR1 is LNHDA and CDR2 is SQIVND (reference sequence). This CDR3 comprises 13 residues. This chain connects TRBV19 to TRBJ2-3; 7 bases are a match to TRBD2. The TCR comes from an adult who was a healthcare worker with PCR-confirmed SARS-CoV-2 infection or an uninfected control (not recorded which). The specimen sequenced was whole blood. In DNA, the CDR3 is TGTGCCAGTACGCCGGGAGGCGCAGATACGCAGTATTTT. Translation: CASTPGGADTQYF.